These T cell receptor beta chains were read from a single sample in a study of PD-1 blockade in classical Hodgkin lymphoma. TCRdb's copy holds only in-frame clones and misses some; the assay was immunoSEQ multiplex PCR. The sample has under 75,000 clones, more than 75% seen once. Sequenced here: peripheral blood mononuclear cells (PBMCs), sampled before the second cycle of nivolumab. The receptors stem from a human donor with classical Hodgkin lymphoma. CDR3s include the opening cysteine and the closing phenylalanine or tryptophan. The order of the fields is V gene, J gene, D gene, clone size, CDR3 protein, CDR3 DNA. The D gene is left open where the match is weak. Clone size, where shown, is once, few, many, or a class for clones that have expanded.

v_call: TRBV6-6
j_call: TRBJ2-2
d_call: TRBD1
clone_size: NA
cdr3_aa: CASRPQGAGATGELFF
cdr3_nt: TGTGCCAGCAGACCACAGGGGGCAGGGGCGACCGGGGAGCTGTTTTTT

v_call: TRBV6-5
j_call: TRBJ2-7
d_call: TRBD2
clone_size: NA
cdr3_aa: CASNFRGGSYEQYF
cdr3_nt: TGTGCCAGCAACTTCCGCGGGGGCTCCTACGAGCAGTACTTC

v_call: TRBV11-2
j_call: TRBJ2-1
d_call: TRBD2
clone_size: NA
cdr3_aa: CASSLGRGGLTYNEQFF
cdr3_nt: TGTGCCAGCAGCTTAGGGCGGGGGGGCCTGACTTACAATGAGCAGTTCTTC

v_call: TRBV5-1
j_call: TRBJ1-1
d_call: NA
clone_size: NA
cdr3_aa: CASSSSNESTEAFF
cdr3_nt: TGCGCCAGCAGCTCCTCAAACGAGAGCACTGAAGCTTTCTTT

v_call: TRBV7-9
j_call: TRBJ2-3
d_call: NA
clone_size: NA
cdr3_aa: CASSSIDTQYF
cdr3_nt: TGTGCCAGCAGCTCCATAGATACGCAGTATTTT

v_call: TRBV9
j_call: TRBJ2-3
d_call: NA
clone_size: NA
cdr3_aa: CASSDGNGGGGDTQYF
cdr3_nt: TGTGCCAGCAGCGATGGGAATGGGGGGGGCGGAGATACGCAGTATTTT

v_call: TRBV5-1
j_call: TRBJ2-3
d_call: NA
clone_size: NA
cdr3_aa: CASRGGPFTDTQYF
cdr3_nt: TGCGCCAGCAGGGGGGGGCCGTTCACAGATACGCAGTATTTT

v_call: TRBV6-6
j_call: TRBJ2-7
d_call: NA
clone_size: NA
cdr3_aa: CASSYSPVREQYF
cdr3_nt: TGTGCCAGCAGTTACTCCCCGGTGCGTGAGCAGTACTTC

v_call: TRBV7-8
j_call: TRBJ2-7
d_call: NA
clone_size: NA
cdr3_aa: CASSQDSSHYEQYF
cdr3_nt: TGTGCCAGCTCTCAGGATTCATCTCACTACGAGCAGTACTTC

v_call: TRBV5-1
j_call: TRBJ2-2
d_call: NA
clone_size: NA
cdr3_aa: CASSTGQSNTGELFF
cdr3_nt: TGCGCCAGCAGCACCGGACAGTCGAACACCGGGGAGCTGTTTTTT

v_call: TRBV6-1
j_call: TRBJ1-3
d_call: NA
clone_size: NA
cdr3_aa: CASSEGDLGGNTIYF
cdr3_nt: TGTGCCAGCAGTGAAGGGGATCTTGGAGGAAACACCATATATTTT

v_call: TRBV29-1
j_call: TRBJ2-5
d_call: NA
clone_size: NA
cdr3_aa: CSSSAGRETQYF
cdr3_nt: TGCAGCTCCTCGGCAGGGAGGGAGACCCAGTACTTC

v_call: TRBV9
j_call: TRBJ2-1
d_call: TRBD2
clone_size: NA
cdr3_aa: CASSVAASGGAREHEQFF
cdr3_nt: TGTGCCAGCAGCGTAGCGGCTAGCGGGGGGGCCAGGGAGCATGAGCAGTTCTTC

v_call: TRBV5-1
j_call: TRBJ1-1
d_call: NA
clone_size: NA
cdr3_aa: CASSFQGNTEAFF
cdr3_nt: TGCGCCAGCAGCTTCCAGGGTAACACTGAAGCTTTCTTT

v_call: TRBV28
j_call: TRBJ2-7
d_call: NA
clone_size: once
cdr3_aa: CASSSPFDRSAYEQYF
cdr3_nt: TGTGCCAGCAGTTCACCGTTCGACAGGTCCGCCTACGAGCAGTACTTC

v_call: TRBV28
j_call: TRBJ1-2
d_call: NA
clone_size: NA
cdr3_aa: CASTRAQGGPNYGYTF
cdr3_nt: TGTGCCAGCACCAGGGCCCAGGGAGGGCCGAACTATGGCTACACCTTC

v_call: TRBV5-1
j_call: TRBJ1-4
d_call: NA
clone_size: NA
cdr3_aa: CASSLQTSSKLFF
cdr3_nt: TGCGCCAGCAGCTTACAGACCAGCTCAAAACTGTTTTTT

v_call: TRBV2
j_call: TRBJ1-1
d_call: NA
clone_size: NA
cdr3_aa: CASSLQGGRNTEAFF
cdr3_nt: TGTGCCAGCAGTCTGCAAGGGGGGAGGAACACTGAAGCTTTCTTT

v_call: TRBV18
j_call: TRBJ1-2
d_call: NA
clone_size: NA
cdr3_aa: CASSIGGNYGYTF
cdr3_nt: TGTGCCAGCTCAATCGGAGGGAACTATGGCTACACCTTC

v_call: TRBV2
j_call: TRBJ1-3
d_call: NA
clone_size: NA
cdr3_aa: CASSEARDLHSGNTIYF
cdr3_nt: TGTGCCAGCAGTGAAGCTAGAGACCTGCACTCTGGAAACACCATATATTTT

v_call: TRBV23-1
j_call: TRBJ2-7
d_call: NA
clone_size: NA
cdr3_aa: CASSQSKYEQYF
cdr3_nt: TGCGCCAGCAGTCAATCGAAGTACGAGCAGTACTTC

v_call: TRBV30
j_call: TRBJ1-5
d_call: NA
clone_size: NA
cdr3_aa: CAWSVGRSQGRFSVNQPQHF
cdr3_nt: TGTGCCTGGAGTGTGGGTCGGAGTCAGGGACGGTTCTCCGTCAATCAGCCCCAGCATTTT

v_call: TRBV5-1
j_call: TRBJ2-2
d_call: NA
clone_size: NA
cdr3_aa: CASRPDVPNTGELFF
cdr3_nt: TGCGCCAGCAGGCCGGATGTTCCGAACACCGGAGAGCTGTTTTTT

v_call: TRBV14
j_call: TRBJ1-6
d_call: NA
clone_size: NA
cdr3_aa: CASSRLLGGGSPLHF
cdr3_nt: TGTGCCAGCAGCAGGCTCCTCGGGGGAGGGTCACCCCTCCACTTT

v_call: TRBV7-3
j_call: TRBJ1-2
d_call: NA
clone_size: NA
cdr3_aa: CASSLRDGRGYTF
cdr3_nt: TGTGCCAGCAGCTTAAGAGATGGGAGGGGCTACACCTTC

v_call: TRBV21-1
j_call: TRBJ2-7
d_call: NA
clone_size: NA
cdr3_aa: CASSNASLGQGVYEQYF
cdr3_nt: TGTGCCAGCAGCAATGCGAGTTTGGGACAGGGGGTTTACGAGCAGTACTTC

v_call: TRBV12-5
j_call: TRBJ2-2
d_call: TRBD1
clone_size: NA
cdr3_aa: CASGLGDRYTGELFF
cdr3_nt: TGTGCTAGTGGTTTAGGGGACAGGTACACCGGGGAGCTGTTTTTT

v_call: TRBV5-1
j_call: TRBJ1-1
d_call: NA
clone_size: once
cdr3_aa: CASSLKSGGWDTEAFF
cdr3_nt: TGCGCCAGCAGCTTGAAATCCGGGGGCTGGGACACTGAAGCTTTCTTT

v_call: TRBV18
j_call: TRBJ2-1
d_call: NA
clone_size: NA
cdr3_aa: CASSPPELFNEQFF
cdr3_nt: TGTGCCAGCTCACCACCGGAACTTTTCAATGAGCAGTTCTTC

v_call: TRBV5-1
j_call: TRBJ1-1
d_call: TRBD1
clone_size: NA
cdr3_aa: CASRETGAMNTEAFF
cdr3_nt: TGCGCCAGCAGGGAAACAGGGGCAATGAACACTGAAGCTTTCTTT

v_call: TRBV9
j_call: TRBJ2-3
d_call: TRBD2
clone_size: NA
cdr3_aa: CASSTRVAGGTDTQYF
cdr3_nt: TGTGCCAGCAGCACCCGAGTAGCGGGGGGCACAGATACGCAGTATTTT

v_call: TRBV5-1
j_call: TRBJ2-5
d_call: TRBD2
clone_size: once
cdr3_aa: CASSLGAGGGETQYF
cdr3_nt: TGCGCCAGCAGCTTGGGAGCGGGGGGCGGAGAGACCCAGTACTTC

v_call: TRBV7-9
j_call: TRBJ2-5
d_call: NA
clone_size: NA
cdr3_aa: CASSLVVLRETQYF
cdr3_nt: TGTGCCAGCAGCTTAGTAGTTCTTCGGGAGACCCAGTACTTC

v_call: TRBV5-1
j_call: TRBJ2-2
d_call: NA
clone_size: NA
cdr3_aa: CASSFETLNTGELFF
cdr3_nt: TGCGCCAGCAGCTTTGAGACTTTGAACACCGGGGAGCTGTTTTTT

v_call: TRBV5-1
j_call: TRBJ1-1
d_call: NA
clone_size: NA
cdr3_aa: CASSLGRRMGTEAFF
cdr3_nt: TGCGCCAGCAGCTTGGGACGCCGGATGGGCACTGAAGCTTTCTTT

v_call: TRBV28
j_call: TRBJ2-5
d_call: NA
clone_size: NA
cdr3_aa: CASNDLQETQYF
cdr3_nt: TGTGCCAGCAACGACCTCCAAGAGACCCAGTACTTC

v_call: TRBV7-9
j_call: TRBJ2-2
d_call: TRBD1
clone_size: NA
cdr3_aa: CASSPQGQENTGELFF
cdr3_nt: TGTGCCAGCAGCCCACAAGGACAGGAGAACACCGGGGAGCTGTTTTTT

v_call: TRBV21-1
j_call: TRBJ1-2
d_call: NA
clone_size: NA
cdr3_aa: CASSPLRYVYGYTF
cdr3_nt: TGTGCCAGCAGCCCCCTTAGGTACGTCTATGGCTACACCTTC

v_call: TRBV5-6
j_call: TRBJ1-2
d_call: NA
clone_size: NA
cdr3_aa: CASRLGTRETF
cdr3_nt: TGTGCCAGCAGATTAGGGACTCGGGAGACCTTC

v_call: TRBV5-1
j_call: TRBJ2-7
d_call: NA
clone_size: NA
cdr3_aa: CASSLAYEQYF
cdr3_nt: TGCGCCAGCAGCTTGGCTTACGAGCAGTACTTC

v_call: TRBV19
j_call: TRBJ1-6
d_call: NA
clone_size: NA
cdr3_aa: CASSPGLQRVSPLHF
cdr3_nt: TGTGCCAGTAGTCCGGGACTTCAACGCGTTTCACCCCTCCACTTT

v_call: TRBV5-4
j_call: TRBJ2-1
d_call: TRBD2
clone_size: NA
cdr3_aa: CASSDGTSRNNEQFF
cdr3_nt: TGTGCCAGCAGCGACGGGACTAGCCGGAACAATGAGCAGTTCTTC

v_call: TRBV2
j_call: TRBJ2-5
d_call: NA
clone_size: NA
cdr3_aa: CASSEALLGRAPSWETQYF
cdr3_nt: TGTGCCAGCAGTGAAGCGCTTCTCGGCCGGGCCCCGTCTTGGGAGACCCAGTACTTC